This TCR beta chain came from a study of graft-versus-host responses after intestinal transplantation (dated by TCRdb to the early 2020s). Study-wide context: The transplants that recipients received were multivisceral, liver-intestinal, or isolated intestinal. Every recipient was given anti-thymocyte globulin induction, then maintenance tacrolimus and steroids for about three years. Graft-versus-host and host-versus-graft alloreactive T cell clones were tracked in the graft, circulation and bone marrow after intestinal transplantation using bulk TCR-beta CDR3 sequencing. To identify alloreactive clones, pre-transplant mixed lymphocyte reaction products were sequenced and then compared with unstimulated pre-transplant donor and recipient T cells. Of the roughly 24 intestinal transplant recipients enrolled in the cohort, one of whom was a retransplant, 3 patients without pretransplant specimens were excluded. Donor T cell macrochimerism was defined as a peak of at least 4% donor T cells among recipient peripheral blood mononuclear cells. Instead of going to the commercial service, samples from a few later patients were sequenced in-house on an Illumina MiSeq and processed with MiXCR. Results the study describes overall, beyond this receptor: Conclusions were limited by the relatively low number and heterogeneity of intestinal transplant patients. In patients with donor T cell macrochimerism, the allografts had high GvH to HvG T cell clonal ratios. Early after transplant, peak levels of circulating GvH clones were found to be associated with declines in HvG clones. GvH clones turned up in recipient bone marrow, with some appearing earlier in ileal mucosa or blood, a pattern consistent with an intestinal mucosal origin.

This clone was seen a single time. The specificity of this receptor is unknown. Within one base of it there is no much larger clone, and no base qualities were kept. Receptor amplification or capture employed the immunoSEQ multiplex PCR assay. For most patients, genomic DNA was isolated with the Qiagen DNeasy Blood and Tissue Kit and shipped frozen to Adaptive Biotechnologies for TCR sequencing. For most patients, genomic DNA was subjected to high-throughput TCR-beta CDR3 sequencing by Adaptive Biotechnologies. The published analysis was carried out like this. Adaptive's ImmunoSEQ software supplied the TCR sequencing data for 18 patients, while MiXCR and VDJtools were used to process a few other patients. CD4 versus CD8 sorting errors were corrected by removing sequences found in both subsets at a frequency ratio below 5:1. CDR3 nucleotide sequences shared between donor and recipient were removed because the origin of such sequences could not be assigned. To count as alloreactive, a clone needed at least 2-fold expansion over unstimulated cells and a minimum CFSE-low frequency of 0.002% (template counts) or 0.001% (read counts). Clones were considered mappable if detected in sequenced pre-transplant spleen, lymph node, or MLR CFSE-low populations of the donor or recipient. Cumulative frequency of alloreactive clones was calculated as a percentage of all sequences weighted by copy number. In its TCRdb copy, this immuneACCESS table keeps in-frame sequences only and misses some clones. Where compared with another copy, unresolved V genes explain less than half of these, and the others have no known cause. D and trimming were read from the DNA, whereas the V and J calls and clone size are those reported in that table. This sample comprises about 90,000 clones, 80% to 85% of them detected only once. The ten biggest clones cover 0.8% to 0.9% of the sample.

The time point label, read with the paper, signifies: cells obtained before transplantation from donor or recipient. CD3+CD4+ and CD3+CD8+ populations were FACS-sorted from unstimulated pre-transplant donor and recipient cells taken from spleen or lymph nodes. V is clipped by 2 bases and J by 0 bases, and the sequence between their germline boundaries is 10 bases long. Counted from cysteine to phenylalanine, this CDR3 has 15 amino acids. Only CDR3 DNA remains: 45 bases, in frame from the first base. CDR1 and CDR2 are read off the germline V gene (reference sequence) as MNHNY and SVGAGI. Recombination connected TRBV6-6 to TRBJ1-2; the D gene cannot be named for sure. The source was unstimulated CD4+ T cells sorted from spleen or lymph node cells, collected before intestinal transplant. This clonotype was obtained from a human donor who received an intestinal transplant. This receptor carries the CDR3 CASSYGRQTNYGYTF. The bases are TGTGCCAGCAGTTACGGCAGGCAAACTAACTATGGCTACACCTTC.